This entry lists 13 T cell receptor beta chains sequenced from one sample in a study of cytomegalovirus exposure and HLA in healthy donors. Primers for the PCR totalled 60 Vbeta and 13 Jbeta. Clones were read by immunoSEQ multiplex PCR, and TCRdb kept only the in-frame ones, dropping some. The table lists roughly 100,000 clones. Source material: PBMCs. These TCRs come from a man in his forties or fifties in good health and CMV-seronegative.

This sequence joins TRBV5-6 and TRBJ2-5, with TRBD2 matching over 7 bases. The CDR3 is 15 amino acids. With V trimmed by 4 bases and J by 5 bases, 11 bases remained unmatched. From germline, CDR1 is SGHDT and CDR2 YYEEEE. The CDR3 loop is CASSPRTSWEETQYF. As DNA, the CDR3 is TGTGCCAGCAGCCCCAGGACTAGTTGGGAGGAGACCCAGTACTTC.

The V and J genes are TRBV7-9 and TRBJ1-2; no clear D. The CDR3 consists of 13 residues. The V end lost 3 bases, the J end lost 7 bases, and 12 bases lay between the germline ends. Germline V gene data show CDR1 as SEHNR and CDR2 as FQNEAQ (reference sequence). The CDR3 sequence: CASSFREFRGYTF. The DNA for the CDR3 is TGTGCCAGCAGCTTCCGAGAATTCCGTGGCTACACCTTC.

The chain has TRBV30 and TRBJ1-1; D is perhaps TRBD1 (5 bases). The CDR3 is made up of 14 amino acids. The ends were cut back, 0 bases at V and 6 bases at J, with 14 bases in the middle. The V gene's germline CDR1 is GTSNPN and CDR2 SVGIG (reference sequence). CDR3 DNA: TGTGCCTGGAGTGTAGATAGGGGCGCAGCTGAAGCTTTCTTT. This encodes CAWSVDRGAAEAFF.

J is TRBJ2-7 and V is TRBV9, with 8 positions matching TRBD2. Trimming cost V 1 base and J 2 bases; bases outside gene matches: 5. There are 15 residues in the CDR3. CDR1 and CDR2 from the germline V gene are SGDLS and YYNGEE. CDR3 loop: CASSVRAGDPYEQYF. The CDR3 nucleotides read TGTGCCAGCAGCGTACGAGCGGGGGATCCCTACGAGCAGTACTTC. The entire variable domain, with the rest obtained from reference TRBV9 and TRBJ2-7, is as follows: DSGVTQTPKHLITATGQRVTLRCSPRSGDLSVYWYQQSLDQGLQFLIQYYNGEERAKGNILERFSAQQFPDLHSELNLSSLELGDSALYFCASSVRAGDPYEQYFGPGTRLTVT.

The chain links TRBV9 to TRBJ2-3; TRBD1 agrees at 7 bases. The CDR3 extends over 16 amino acids. The germline V gene has CDR1 SGDLS and CDR2 YYNGEE. V lost 3 bases to trimming and J lost 6 bases; unmatched junction nucleotides: 13. CDR3 loop: CASSENRDRNSDTQYF. The DNA for the CDR3 is TGTGCCAGCAGCGAAAACCGGGACAGAAATTCCGATACGCAGTATTTT.

This chain connects TRBV10-3 to TRBJ1-4; the D gene is possibly TRBD1 (5 bases). This CDR3 contains 12 residues. V dropped 8 bases and J dropped 7 bases, with 11 bases sitting between them. Germline V CDR1 and CDR2: ENHRY, SYGVKD. CDR3 bases: TGTGCCATCGCGGCGGGGCTTGAAAAACTGTTTTTT. Protein product: CAIAAGLEKLFF.

The rearrangement uses TRBV5-1 and TRBJ2-2; D is undetermined. The V end was cut by 4 bases, the J end by 0 bases, with 10 bases between. The V gene's germline CDR1 is SGHRS and CDR2 YFSETQ. The CDR3 loop spans 15 amino acids. CDR3 DNA: TGCGCCAGCAGCCCGTCCCGGGCGAACACCGGGGAGCTGTTTTTT. As protein: CASSPSRANTGELFF. The full variable domain, completed using reference TRBV5-1 and TRBJ2-2, is KAGVTQTPRYLIKTRGQQVTLSCSPISGHRSVSWYQQTPGQGLQFLFEYFSETQRNKGNFPGRFSGRQFSNSRSEMNVSTLELGDSALYLCASSPSRANTGELFFGEGSRLTVL.

This chain links TRBV7-2 with TRBJ2-3; the D gene is possibly TRBD2 (5 bases). Germline V gene lookup returns CDR1 SGHTA and CDR2 FQGNSA. There are 13 residues in the CDR3. V was clipped by 1 base and J by 5 bases, with 7 bases between them. The chain's CDR3 is CASSLEAGDTQYF. DNA of the CDR3: TGTGCCAGCAGCTTAGAGGCGGGAGATACGCAGTATTTT.

V and J are TRBV10-3 and TRBJ2-3; D possibly corresponds to TRBD1 (8 bases). From germline, CDR1 is ENHRY and CDR2 SYGVKD. With 11 bases removed from V and 2 bases from J, the gap between germline ends came to 14 bases. This CDR3 spans 13 amino acids. In DNA, the CDR3 is TGTGCCGTACAGGGGGACTACACAGATACGCAGTATTTT. Translation: CAVQGDYTDTQYF.

The rearrangement links TRBV11-2 to TRBJ1-4; a possible D gene is TRBD1 (6 bases). V was shortened by 1 base and J by 5 bases, with 14 bases between the two germline ends. Germline V gene sequence: CDR1 SGHAT, CDR2 FQNNGV. The CDR3 sequence is 16 residues long. The DNA of the CDR3 is TGTGCCAGCAGCTTAGGTCGGACAGACTGGAATGAAAAACTGTTTTTT. Residues: CASSLGRTDWNEKLFF.

CDR3: CASRTGTERYNEQFF. For the CDR3, the DNA is TGTGCCAGCAGGACCGGGACAGAGCGCTACAATGAGCAGTTCTTC. The chain links TRBV6-5 to TRBJ2-1; 7 nucleotides match TRBD1. CDR1 and CDR2 from the germline V gene are MNHEY and SVGAGI. The trim removed 6 bases at V and 3 bases at J, leaving 8 bases unmatched. The CDR3 is made up of 15 amino acids.

This rearrangement joins TRBV5-1 to TRBJ1-1; 9 bases are shared with TRBD1. The CDR3 has 17 amino acids. Germline assignment: CDR1 SGHRS and CDR2 YFSETQ. J lost 0 bases, V lost 4 bases, and 10 bases had no gene match. The CDR3 nucleotides are TGCGCCAGCAGCCCCGGGACAGGGTCCTTAATGAACACTGAAGCTTTCTTT. This gives the protein CASSPGTGSLMNTEAFF.

The genes are TRBV7-9 and TRBJ1-2; D is unresolved. The CDR3 contains 13 residues. Germline CDR1 and CDR2: SEHNR and FQNEAQ (reference sequence). Trimming stripped 1 base from V and 8 bases from J, with 11 bases between. CDR3 coding DNA: TGTGCCAGCAGCTTAGTCTCCTCTCTGGGCTACACCTTC. It translates to CASSLVSSLGYTF.